What follows describes a single T cell receptor beta chain. This sample is part of a study of blood T cell repertoires in COVID-19. Study summary: The United States, Italy and Spain were the sources of the acute and convalescent COVID-19 samples. T cells, B-cell-depleted T cells, or PBMCs supplied cDNA or gDNA.

Original data processing: Cell counts per sample came from amplifying reference gene primers. Generated by immunoSEQ multiplex PCR, the TCRdb table keeps only in-frame clones and is missing some. V and J calls and clone size come straight from that table; D and trimming were deduced from the DNA. The repertoire holds approximately 230,000 clones, with approximately 81% as singletons. Trimming cost V 0 bases and J 6 bases; bases outside gene matches: 7. The CDR3 has 15 residues. In germline, CDR1 is SEHNR, CDR2 FQNEAQ (reference sequence). The chain carries TRBV7-9 and TRBJ1-1, with TRBD1 matching 7 bases. The receptor was isolated from a man under 40 with active or convalescent COVID-19. Sequenced input: peripheral blood. In DNA form, the CDR3 reads TGTGCCAGCAGCTTAGCCGGAGGGGGCCAGGCTGAAGCTTTCTTT. Amino acid sequence: CASSLAGGGQAEAFF.